A single TCR beta chain is shown here with its context. The data are from a study of blood T cell repertoires in COVID-19. Repertoires were generated with immunoSEQ multiplex PCR, while TCRdb's copy carries only in-frame clones and drops some. The sample includes about 380,000 clones, 85% of them seen just once. The CDR3 totals 16 residues. Unmatched junction bases numbered 11, after V lost 4 bases and J lost 5 bases. Germline CDR1 is MNHNY and CDR2 is SVGAGI (reference sequence). Source material: peripheral blood. The chain combines TRBV6-6 with TRBJ2-4; 7 bases map to TRBD1. This clonotype was obtained from a woman aged 18-35 years with acute or convalescent COVID-19. This CDR3 reads CASSFTPGTEENIQYF. The CDR3 coding sequence is TGTGCCAGCAGTTTCACACCAGGGACAGAGGAAAACATTCAGTACTTC.